This T cell receptor (beta chain) was obtained from a study of blood T cell repertoires in COVID-19 (dated by TCRdb to 2020 to 2022). With regard to the full study: Samples covering the acute and convalescent phases of COVID-19 were provided by collaborators in the United States, Italy and Spain. The prospective study material was composed of cDNA or gDNA derived from T cells, B-cell-depleted T cells, or PBMCs. The samples were drawn from two sources: the first 160 participants of the ongoing ImmuneRACE study, and over 1,000 subjects contributed by 6 global collaborators. The dataset comprised deeply sampled blood TCRbeta repertoires from subjects exposed to, actively infected with, or recovered from COVID-19. Sample metadata almost always included a de-identified subject ID, COVID-19 status, age in years and sex. The repertoires were made available in a free public database intended to serve as a resource for research on the immune response to SARS-CoV-2. Where available, HLA class I and class II types were obtained from metadata supplied by the sample provider rather than from assay-based typing.

Overall study results and their limits: The amount of clinical and demographic metadata varied by source and participant and was provided uncurated.

About this clone itself: No antigen is known for it. Qualities for individual bases were not recorded, and no much larger clone is one base off.

The immunoSEQ Assay, a bias-controlled multiplex PCR, was used to amplify TCRbeta CDR3 regions from genomic DNA. Regarding the original processing steps: The number of nucleated cells in each sample was estimated from the amplification of reference gene primers within the assay. Sequence reads were collapsed and filtered to measure the absolute abundance of every unique TCRbeta CDR3 rearrangement. For each sample, productive Simpson clonality was calculated as the square root of Simpson's diversity index across productive rearrangements. TCRdb re-hosts the immuneACCESS table, in-frame sequences only. Its copies lack some clones; in the studies checked, an unresolved V gene accounts for under half of them, and the cause for the rest is not known. The V and J calls and clone size are taken from that table; D and trimming were inferred from the DNA. In all, the sample holds some 97,000 clones, and around four fifths of those were seen once. Around 10% of the sample lies in the top ten.

The collaborating institutions used their own protocols to collect whole blood in K2EDTA tubes. Collaborator samples were shipped for TCRbeta analysis as frozen whole blood, isolated PBMCs, or DNA extracted from either sample type. The CDR3 numbers 17 residues from cysteine through phenylalanine. The CDR3 DNA has 51 bases and is translated from base 1. V is pared back by 1 base and J by 4 bases, with 18 bases lying between the germline termini. The germline V gene yields SGDLS for CDR1 and YYNGEE for CDR2. This sequence was found in a woman in her seventies with acute or convalescent COVID-19. The sequencing sample was made of peripheral blood. The receptor chain draws on TRBV9 and TRBJ1-3, and the D gene may be TRBD1, 6 bases matching. The bases are TGTGCCAGCAGCGTAATGGCGGGGGCCTGGGGGGGAAACACCATATATTTT. Its amino acids are CASSVMAGAWGGNTIYF.